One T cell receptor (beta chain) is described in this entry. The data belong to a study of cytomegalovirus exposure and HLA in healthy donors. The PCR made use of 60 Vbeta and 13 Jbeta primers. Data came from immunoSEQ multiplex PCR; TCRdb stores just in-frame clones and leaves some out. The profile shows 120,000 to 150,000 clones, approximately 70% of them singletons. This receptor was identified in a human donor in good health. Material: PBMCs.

CDR3: CATRRSLNLNNSPLHF. In DNA, the CDR3 is TGTGCCACCAGGCGTAGCCTGAATCTAAATAATTCACCCCTCCACTTT. The chain employs TRBV15 and TRBJ1-6; D remains ambiguous. In germline, CDR1 is LNHNV, CDR2 YYDKDF (reference sequence). Between the trimmed V and J ends, which lost 6 bases and 5 bases, there was a span of 17 bases. This CDR3 has 16 amino acids.